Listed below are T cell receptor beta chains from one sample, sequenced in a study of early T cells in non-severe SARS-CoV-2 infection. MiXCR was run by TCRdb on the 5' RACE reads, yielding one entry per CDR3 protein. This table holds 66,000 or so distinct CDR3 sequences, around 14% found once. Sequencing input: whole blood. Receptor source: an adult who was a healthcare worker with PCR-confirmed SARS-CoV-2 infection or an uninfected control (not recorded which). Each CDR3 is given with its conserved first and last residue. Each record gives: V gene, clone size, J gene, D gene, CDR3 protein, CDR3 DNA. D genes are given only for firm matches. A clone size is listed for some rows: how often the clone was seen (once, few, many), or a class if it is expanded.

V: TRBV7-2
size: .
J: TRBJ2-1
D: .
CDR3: CASSLGPGPYNEQFF
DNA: TGTGCCAGCAGCTTAGGGCCAGGGCCCTACAATGAGCAGTTCTTC

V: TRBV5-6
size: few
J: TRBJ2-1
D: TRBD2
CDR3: CASSWGLSGYNEQFF
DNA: TGTGCCAGCAGCTGGGGACTATCAGGGTACAATGAGCAGTTCTTC

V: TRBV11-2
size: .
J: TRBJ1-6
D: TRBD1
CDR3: CASSLGGRGQSPLHF
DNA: TGTGCCAGCAGCTTAGGGGGCAGGGGGCAGTCACCCCTCCACTTT

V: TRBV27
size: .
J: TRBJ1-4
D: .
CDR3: CASSPPLREKLFF
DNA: TGTGCCAGCAGCCCTCCCCTTCGGGAAAAACTGTTTTTT

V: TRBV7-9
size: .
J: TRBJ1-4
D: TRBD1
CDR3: CASSQGQGTNEKLFF
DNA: TGTGCCAGCAGCCAAGGACAGGGAACTAATGAAAAACTGTTTTTT

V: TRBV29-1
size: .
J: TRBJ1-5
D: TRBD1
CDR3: CSVGRGLGQPQHF
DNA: TGCAGCGTGGGCAGGGGGCTAGGCCAGCCCCAGCATTTT

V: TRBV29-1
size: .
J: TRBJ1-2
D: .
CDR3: CSVDRAGTYGYTF
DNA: TGCAGCGTTGATAGGGCAGGGACCTATGGCTACACCTTC

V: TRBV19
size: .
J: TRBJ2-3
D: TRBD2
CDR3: CASSTRTSGSNTDTQYF
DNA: TGTGCCAGTAGTACTCGGACTAGCGGGAGCAACACAGATACGCAGTATTTT

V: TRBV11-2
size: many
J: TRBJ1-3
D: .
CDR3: CASSLNTIYF
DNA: TGTGCCAGCTCCCTAAACACCATATATTTT

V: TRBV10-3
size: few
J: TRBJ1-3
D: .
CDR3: CAITAQGGHSGNTIYF
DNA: TGTGCCATCACGGCCCAGGGAGGGCACTCTGGAAACACCATATATTTT

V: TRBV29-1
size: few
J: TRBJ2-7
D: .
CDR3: CSVGTAAYEQYF
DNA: TGCAGCGTTGGGACAGCCGCCTACGAGCAGTACTTC

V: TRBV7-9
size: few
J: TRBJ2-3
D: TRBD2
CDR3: CASSWVAGEETDTQYF
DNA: TGTGCCAGCAGTTGGGTAGCGGGAGAAGAAACAGATACGCAGTATTTT

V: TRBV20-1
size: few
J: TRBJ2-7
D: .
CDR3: CSAADNFEQYF
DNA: TGCAGTGCCGCCGACAATTTTGAGCAGTACTTC

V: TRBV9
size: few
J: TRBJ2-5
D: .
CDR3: CASSAHSTTETQYF
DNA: TGTGCCAGCAGCGCTCATTCCACGACAGAGACCCAGTACTTC

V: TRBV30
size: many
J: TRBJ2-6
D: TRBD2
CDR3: CAWSVGAGTGANVLTF
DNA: TGTGCCTGGAGTGTAGGAGCGGGAACTGGGGCCAACGTCCTGACTTTC

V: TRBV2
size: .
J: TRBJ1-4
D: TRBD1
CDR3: CASSSGTGGANEKLFF
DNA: TGTGCCAGCAGTTCCGGGACAGGGGGCGCTAATGAAAAACTGTTTTTT

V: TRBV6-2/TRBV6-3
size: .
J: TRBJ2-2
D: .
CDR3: CASSYEGGQRELFF
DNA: TGTGCCAGCAGTTACGAAGGGGGGCAGAGGGAGCTGTTTTTT

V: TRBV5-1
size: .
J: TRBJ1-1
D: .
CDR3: CASSLESGRDTEAFF
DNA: TGCGCCAGCAGCTTGGAATCAGGGAGGGACACTGAAGCTTTCTTT

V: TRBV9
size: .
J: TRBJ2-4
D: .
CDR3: CASAAGTQKNIQYF
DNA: TGTGCCAGCGCGGCCGGGACGCAGAAAAACATTCAGTACTTC

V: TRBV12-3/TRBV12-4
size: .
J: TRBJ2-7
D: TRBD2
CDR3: CASSLAGGPYEQYF
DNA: TGTGCCAGCAGTCTAGCGGGAGGGCCCTACGAGCAGTACTTC

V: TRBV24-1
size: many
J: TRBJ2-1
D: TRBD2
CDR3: CATSDNSGSGFYEQFF
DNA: TGTGCCACCAGTGATAATAGCGGGAGCGGTTTCTATGAGCAGTTCTTC

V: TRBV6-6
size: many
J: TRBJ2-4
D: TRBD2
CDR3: CASSPNGLAGAFVAKNIQYF
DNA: TGTGCCAGCAGTCCGAACGGACTAGCGGGAGCCTTTGTAGCCAAAAACATTCAGTACTTC

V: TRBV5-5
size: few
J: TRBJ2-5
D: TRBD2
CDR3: CASSLASGAETQYF
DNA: TGTGCCAGCAGCTTGGCTAGCGGGGCAGAGACCCAGTACTTC

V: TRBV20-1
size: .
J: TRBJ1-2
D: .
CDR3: CSARGQGGGYTF
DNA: TGCAGTGCTAGAGGCCAGGGAGGAGGCTACACCTTC

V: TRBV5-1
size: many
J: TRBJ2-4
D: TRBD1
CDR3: CASSFLAGQGNIQYF
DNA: TGCGCCAGCAGCTTTCTCGCAGGACAGGGGAACATTCAGTACTTC

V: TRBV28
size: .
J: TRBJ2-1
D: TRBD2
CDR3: CASGAGGYVNEQFF
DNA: TGTGCCAGCGGAGCGGGAGGCTATGTCAATGAGCAGTTCTTC

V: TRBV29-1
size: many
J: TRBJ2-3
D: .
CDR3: CSVDRRLVRGTTDTQYF
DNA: TGCAGCGTTGATAGGCGACTAGTAAGAGGAACCACAGATACGCAGTATTTT

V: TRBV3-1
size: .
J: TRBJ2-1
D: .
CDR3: CASSQELLALNEQFF
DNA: TGTGCCAGCAGCCAAGAACTCCTAGCTCTCAATGAGCAGTTCTTC

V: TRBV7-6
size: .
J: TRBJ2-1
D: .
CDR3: CASSFRDQSYNEQFF
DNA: TGTGCCAGCAGCTTCCGGGACCAATCCTACAATGAGCAGTTCTTC

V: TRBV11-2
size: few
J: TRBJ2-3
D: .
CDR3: CASSLRYGSTDTQYF
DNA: TGTGCCAGCAGCCTTAGGTACGGAAGCACAGATACGCAGTATTTT

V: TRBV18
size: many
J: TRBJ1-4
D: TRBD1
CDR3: CASSLDRGVEKLFF
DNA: TGTGCCAGCTCTCTTGACAGGGGTGTTGAAAAACTGTTTTTT

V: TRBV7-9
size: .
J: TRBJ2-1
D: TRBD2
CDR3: CASSRLAGNNEQFF
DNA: TGTGCCAGCAGCCGACTAGCGGGTAACAATGAGCAGTTCTTC

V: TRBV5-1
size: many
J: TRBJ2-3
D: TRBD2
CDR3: CASSLMLAGYTDTQYF
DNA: TGCGCCAGCAGCTTGATGCTAGCGGGGTACACAGATACGCAGTATTTT

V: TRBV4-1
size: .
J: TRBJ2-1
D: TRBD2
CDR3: CASSLTSGSHNEQFF
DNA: TGCGCCAGCAGTCTTACTAGCGGCTCTCACAATGAGCAGTTCTTC

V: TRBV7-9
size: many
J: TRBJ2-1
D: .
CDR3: CASSLIGGTYNEQFF
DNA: TGTGCCAGCAGCTTAATAGGGGGAACCTACAATGAGCAGTTCTTC

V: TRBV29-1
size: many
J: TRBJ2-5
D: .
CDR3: CSGGDSRQETQYF
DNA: TGCAGCGGGGGGGACTCCCGCCAGGAGACCCAGTACTTC

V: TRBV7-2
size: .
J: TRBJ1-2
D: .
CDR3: CASSLGRHNYGYTF
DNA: TGTGCCAGCAGCTTGGGCAGGCACAACTATGGCTACACCTTC

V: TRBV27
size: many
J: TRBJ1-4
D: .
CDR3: CASSLAGGSNEKLFF
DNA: TGTGCCAGCAGTTTAGCCGGGGGGTCTAATGAAAAACTGTTTTTT

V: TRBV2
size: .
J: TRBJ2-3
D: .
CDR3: CASSPLASSTDTQYF
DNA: TGTGCCAGCAGTCCTTTAGCGAGTAGCACAGATACGCAGTATTTT

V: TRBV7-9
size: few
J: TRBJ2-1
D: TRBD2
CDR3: CASSLKGGEVAGVWNEQFF
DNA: TGTGCCAGCAGCTTAAAAGGGGGCGAGGTAGCGGGAGTATGGAATGAGCAGTTCTTC

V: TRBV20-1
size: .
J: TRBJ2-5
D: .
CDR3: CSARDQGGVYETQYF
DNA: TGCAGTGCTAGAGATCAGGGGGGAGTATATGAGACCCAGTACTTC

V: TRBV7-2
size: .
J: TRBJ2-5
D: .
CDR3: CASSSQGETQYF
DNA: TGTGCCAGCAGTTCCCAGGGGGAGACCCAGTACTTC

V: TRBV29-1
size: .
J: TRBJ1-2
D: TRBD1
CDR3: CSARDRVNYGYTF
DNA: TGCAGCGCTAGGGACAGAGTAAACTATGGCTACACCTTC

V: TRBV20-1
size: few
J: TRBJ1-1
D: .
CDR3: CSAHRNTEAFF
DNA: TGCAGTGCTCACAGGAACACTGAAGCTTTCTTT

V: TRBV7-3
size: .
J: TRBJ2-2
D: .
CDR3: CASSPGPGTGELFF
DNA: TGTGCCAGCAGCCCGGGGCCTGGGACCGGGGAGCTGTTTTTT

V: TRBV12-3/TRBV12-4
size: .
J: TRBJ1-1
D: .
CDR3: CASSVSRTAVHTEAFF
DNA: TGTGCCAGCAGTGTTTCCAGGACGGCCGTCCACACTGAAGCTTTCTTT

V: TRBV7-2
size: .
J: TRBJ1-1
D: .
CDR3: CASSFLGRPEAFF
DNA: TGTGCCAGCAGCTTTCTAGGCCGACCTGAAGCTTTCTTT